A selection of T cell receptor beta chains follows, all from one sample in a study of siplizumab effects on memory and regulatory T cells. Method: immunoSEQ multiplex PCR; TCRdb's copy keeps in-frame clones and lacks some. The data show some 110,000 clones, approximately 94% seen once. What was sequenced was CD4+ T cells sorted from blood. All receptors come from a human donor in good health. The CDR3 runs from the conserved cysteine through the conserved F or W.

v_call cdr3_aa
TRBV7-6 CASSETGSGSHGYTF
TRBV18 CASSPQSQSVNTGELFF
TRBV12-5 CASGLVKGELNEKLFF
TRBV5-1 CASSLLGTYNEQFF
TRBV6-5 CASSYSGRQRGYTF
TRBV7-2 CASSRYTQPSYNEQFF
TRBV7-2 CASSTRGGEQYF
TRBV5-6 CATAATGGPYEQYF
TRBV27 CASSLSLGGTEAFF
TRBV5-4 CASSSHNNYGYTF
TRBV2 CASNSGQAWGNTIYF
TRBV6-5 CASSSPYRGKTEAFF
TRBV6-6 CASSYSTGAGELFF
TRBV6-1 CASSEYGSRETQYF
TRBV18 CASSPPEGRETQYF
TRBV19 CASSIQVSNQPQHF
TRBV5-1 CASNEGSSTQYF
TRBV5-1 CASSRDPSDTQYF
TRBV6-5 CASSNGGINEKLFF
TRBV2 CASRRDRTNMNTEAFF
TRBV7-8 CASSLAGLDTQYF
TRBV18 CASSLNHQETQYF
TRBV14 CASSQATEPGGEQYF
TRBV9 CASSPGQGTYEQYF
TRBV12-5 CASSARPPTDTQYF
TRBV4-2 CASSQVAGGGTDTQYF
TRBV6-6 CASSQQGNSEAFF
TRBV6-1 CASSVLYGYTF
TRBV15 CATSTRSMASGYFF
TRBV19 CASSIGSGLINTEAFF
TRBV4-3 CASSQRGGSNNEQFF
TRBV6-1 CASSGGGLNEKLFF
TRBV2 CASRQGAGTIYEQYF
TRBV11-3 CASSFSSGGPGGTDTQYF
TRBV30 CAWTRGTSGVEQYF
TRBV29-1 CSAGEGGYGYTF
TRBV2 CASSGQGSQPQHF
TRBV5-1 CASSLAQGGAYEQYF
TRBV19 CASRGGTSGSYTGELFF
TRBV29-1 CSVEQGADTQYF
TRBV5-1 CASSLVAGGPDTQYF
TRBV19 CASSPRQTGRQPQHF
TRBV7-9 CASSIRQAYGYTF
TRBV9 CASSEDMNTEAFF
TRBV6-4 CASSSGQGGGEQFF
TRBV7-6 CASSSTSGSNAEQYF
TRBV10-3 CASTRGVNYGYTF
TRBV7-9 CASSAGTAREGKLFF
TRBV5-1 CASSSNTDTQYF
TRBV14 CASSQGNPAKNIQYF